This is a list of T cell receptor beta chains from one sample in a study of T cells in Graves' hyperthyroidism and ophthalmopathy. TCRdb fed the multiplex PCR reads into MiXCR, producing one record per CDR3 protein. This sample carries 500,000 to 750,000 distinct CDR3 sequences, 12% to 15% of them seen once, and the ten largest clones take less than 9%. The sequencing sample was made of blood. The receptors here all came from a woman aged 18-30 years with Graves' ophthalmopathy. The CDR3 runs from the conserved cysteine through the conserved F or W. Each record gives: J gene, clone size, V gene, D gene, CDR3 protein, CDR3 DNA. D genes are given only for firm matches. Clone size is shown for a subset of rows, as once, few, many or a class of expanded clone.

>TRBJ2-2|.|TRBV12-5|TRBD1
CASGGQGWVTGELFF
TGTGCTAGTGGTGGACAGGGTTGGGTCACCGGGGAGCTGTTTTTT
>TRBJ1-1|many|TRBV2|.
CASSVPNLNTEAFF
TGTGCCAGCAGTGTCCCGAACCTGAACACTGAAGCTTTCTTT
>TRBJ2-1|few|TRBV9|TRBD2
CASSALAGDYNEQFF
TGTGCCAGCAGCGCCCTAGCGGGAGACTACAATGAGCAGTTCTTC
>TRBJ2-7|many|TRBV20-1|TRBD2
CSAGSGGVPYEQYF
TGCAGTGCTGGCTCGGGGGGGGTCCCCTACGAGCAGTACTTC
>TRBJ2-3|many|TRBV7-9|TRBD2
CASSSTSGTNTDTQYF
TGTGCCAGCAGCTCTACTAGCGGGACCAACACAGATACGCAGTATTTT
>TRBJ2-1|.|TRBV2|TRBD2
CASSRRLAGAENEQFF
TGTGCCAGCAGCCGAAGACTAGCGGGAGCAGAGAATGAGCAGTTCTTC
>TRBJ1-2|few|TRBV9|.
CASSVEDSNYGYTF
TGTGCCAGCAGCGTAGAGGACAGTAACTATGGCTACACCTTC
>TRBJ1-5|many|TRBV12-5|.
CASTWLPGHQPQHF
TGTGCTAGTACTTGGCTCCCAGGCCATCAGCCCCAGCATTTT
>TRBJ2-3|many|TRBV10-3|TRBD2
CAISEGEGTDTQYF
TGTGCCATCAGTGAAGGGGAGGGGACAGATACGCAGTATTTT
>TRBJ2-7|many|TRBV12-3/TRBV12-4|TRBD2
CASSSRTSGLTYEQYF
TGTGCCAGCAGTTCGAGGACTAGCGGGTTGACCTACGAGCAGTACTTC
>TRBJ2-7|few|TRBV19|TRBD2
CASSILTREGVREQYF
TGTGCCAGTAGTATCCTCACGCGGGAGGGCGTACGCGAGCAGTACTTC
>TRBJ1-3|few|TRBV5-1|.
CASSEDTGSGNTIYF
TGCGCCAGCAGCGAGGACACCGGCTCTGGAAACACCATATATTTT
>TRBJ1-1|many|TRBV12-3/TRBV12-4|.
CASRQRGGLRMNTEAFF
TGTGCCAGCAGGCAACGTGGGGGGTTGAGGATGAACACTGAAGCTTTCTTT
>TRBJ1-6|few|TRBV18|TRBD1
CASSQQGAENSPLHF
TGTGCCAGCTCACAACAGGGGGCAGAAAATTCACCCCTCCACTTT
>TRBJ1-2|many|TRBV20-1|TRBD1
CSARSQGVDYGYTF
TGCAGTGCTAGATCCCAGGGGGTTGACTATGGCTACACCTTC
>TRBJ1-1|many|TRBV6-2/TRBV6-3|TRBD1
CASSLQGAQNTEAFF
TGTGCCAGCAGTTTACAGGGGGCCCAGAACACTGAAGCTTTCTTT
>TRBJ2-7|many|TRBV27|.
CASSSRDQQFYEQYF
TGTGCCAGCAGTTCCCGGGACCAACAGTTCTACGAGCAGTACTTC
>TRBJ2-7|many|TRBV9|TRBD1
CASSVATDRGSHEQYF
TGTGCCAGCAGCGTAGCTACCGACAGGGGTTCCCACGAGCAGTACTTC
>TRBJ2-1|few|TRBV4-2|TRBD2
CASSQDLLAGYNEQFF
TGTGCCAGCAGCCAAGATTTACTAGCGGGTTACAATGAGCAGTTCTTC
>TRBJ1-1|many|TRBV5-1|.
CASSLRGGGTEAFF
TGCGCCAGCAGCTTGAGGGGGGGTGGCACTGAAGCTTTCTTT
>TRBJ2-1|many|TRBV28|TRBD2
CASSFGLAGNRYNEQFF
TGTGCCAGCAGTTTCGGACTAGCGGGAAACAGATACAATGAGCAGTTCTTC
>TRBJ2-1|many|TRBV28|.
CASSRAAGTYNEQFF
TGTGCCAGCAGTCGTGCAGCCGGGACCTACAATGAGCAGTTCTTC
>TRBJ2-2|many|TRBV29-1|.
CSVEGGGDTGELFF
TGCAGCGTTGAAGGGGGCGGTGATACCGGGGAGCTGTTTTTT